The rows below give T cell receptor beta chains drawn from one sample of a study of T cell responses to AZD1222 COVID-19 vaccine. Sequencing was performed with immunoSEQ multiplex PCR; in TCRdb, only in-frame clones are kept and a portion is missing. The table records approximately 83,000 clones, 80% to 95% of them present only once. The material was peripheral blood, obtained on day 0 of MenACWY control vaccination. These TCRs come from an adult in good health. Both conserved end residues are part of each CDR3. A D gene is named only where the DNA matches it firmly. Not every row has a clone size; where given, it reads once, few, many or a size class.

V	D	J	size	DNA	CDR3
TRBV19	.	TRBJ1-2	once	TGTGCCAGTAGCCCCCCGGGCAATCCGAACTATGGCTACACCTTC	CASSPPGNPNYGYTF
TRBV6-5	.	TRBJ1-1	.	TGTGCCAGCAAGGTTGGGGGCACTGAAGCTTTCTTT	CASKVGGTEAFF
TRBV2	TRBD2	TRBJ2-1	once	TGTGCCAGCACCGGACTAGCGGGAGTCCTTGAGCAGTTCTTC	CASTGLAGVLEQFF
TRBV28	.	TRBJ2-5	.	TGTGCCAGCAGTTTCTCGACGGGAGAGACCCAGTACTTC	CASSFSTGETQYF
TRBV28	TRBD1	TRBJ1-1	.	TGTGCCAGCACCGACCCCCAGGGGGTGGGGTACGGCACTGAAGCTTTCTTT	CASTDPQGVGYGTEAFF
TRBV13	.	TRBJ2-1	.	TGTGCCAGCAGCTCCTCTAAGAGGTGGCAGTTCTTC	CASSSSKRWQFF
TRBV19	TRBD1	TRBJ2-2	.	TGTGCCAGTAGTATAAGGGGACAGGGAGTGGACGGGGAGCTGTTTTTT	CASSIRGQGVDGELFF
TRBV4-1	.	TRBJ2-1	.	TGCGCCAGCAGCCAAGAGGGAAAACTTAATGAGCAGTTCTTC	CASSQEGKLNEQFF
TRBV14	TRBD1	TRBJ2-7	.	TGTGCCAGCAGCCTCTCGACAGGGTCGGGTCCTAGGGACGAGCAGTACTTC	CASSLSTGSGPRDEQYF
TRBV5-1	.	TRBJ2-1	once	TGCGCCAGCAGCTTGGGTCCGGGCGTTGACAATGAGCAGTTCTTC	CASSLGPGVDNEQFF
TRBV7-6	.	TRBJ1-5	once	TGTGCCAGCAGCTTAGAACGGGTGGCGGGGCCGGGCCAGCCCCAGCATTTT	CASSLERVAGPGQPQHF
TRBV10-3	.	TRBJ1-2	.	TGTGCCAGCGGCTCAGGGAACTATGGCTACACCTTC	CASGSGNYGYTF
TRBV27	.	TRBJ1-1	.	TGTGCCAGCAGTTTCTCCGGGACTGAAGCTTTCTTT	CASSFSGTEAFF
TRBV7-8	.	TRBJ2-7	.	TGTGCCAGCAGCAAGGACCGACGAGGTGAGCAGTACTTC	CASSKDRRGEQYF
TRBV4-1	.	TRBJ2-7	.	TGCGCCAGCAGCCATTTACGACAGTCGAACTACGAGCAGTACTTC	CASSHLRQSNYEQYF
TRBV13	.	TRBJ2-1	.	TGTGCCAGCAGCGACGGCGACAGGGCGGGATACAATGAGCAGTTCTTC	CASSDGDRAGYNEQFF
TRBV9	.	TRBJ2-7	.	TGTGCCAGCAGCGTACGAGGGGCCGGACACTACGAGCAGTACTTC	CASSVRGAGHYEQYF
TRBV10-3	TRBD1	TRBJ1-6	.	TGTGCCATCAGACGGGACAGAAATTCACCCCTCCACTTT	CAIRRDRNSPLHF
TRBV12-3/TRBV12-4	TRBD1	TRBJ1-1	.	TGTGCCAGCATTAAAACAGGGGGCACTGAAGCTTTCTTT	CASIKTGGTEAFF
TRBV4-3	.	TRBJ1-6	.	TGCGCCAGCAGCCTGGGGATGGAATCACCCCTCCACTTT	CASSLGMESPLHF
TRBV5-1	.	TRBJ2-1	.	TGCGCCAGCAGCTCTCGAGCGGCTGACAATGAGCAGTTCTTC	CASSSRAADNEQFF
TRBV4-3	.	TRBJ1-2	.	TGCGCCAGCAGCCAAGATCGTTTCGGGCAGAACGGCTACACCTTC	CASSQDRFGQNGYTF
TRBV7-9	TRBD1	TRBJ1-2	.	TGTGCCAGCAGCTTGGTACAGGGGAATGGCTACACCTTC	CASSLVQGNGYTF
TRBV6-6	.	TRBJ2-2	.	TGTGCCAGCAGTTACAAAGTTACCGGGAGTGGCGGGGAGCTGTTTTTT	CASSYKVTGSGGELFF
TRBV5-1	.	TRBJ1-2	.	TGCGCCAGCAGCTTTACACAGGGTAGCTATGGCTACACCTTC	CASSFTQGSYGYTF
TRBV28	.	TRBJ1-5	.	TGTGCCAGCAGTTTATCCCAAGCCCAGCATTTT	CASSLSQAQHF
TRBV19	.	TRBJ2-3	.	TGTGCCAGTAAGAGGCAGACAAACACAGATACGCAGTATTTT	CASKRQTNTDTQYF
TRBV11-2	TRBD2	TRBJ2-3	.	TGTGCCAGCAGCGCCTCGGGACTAGCGGGCACAGATACGCAGTATTTT	CASSASGLAGTDTQYF
TRBV15	.	TRBJ2-7	.	TGTGCCACCAGCAGAGGCACCTCCTACGAGCAGTACTTC	CATSRGTSYEQYF
TRBV25-1	.	TRBJ1-2	.	TGTGCCAGCAGTGGAGGGTCGGAGGACACCTTC	CASSGGSEDTF
TRBV6-5	.	TRBJ1-5	.	TGTGCCAGCGGGGGACGATGGGGCAATCAGCCCCAGCATTTT	CASGGRWGNQPQHF
TRBV12-3/TRBV12-4	.	TRBJ2-1	.	TGTGCCAGCAGGCCTACTAGGGATGAGCAGTTCTTC	CASRPTRDEQFF
TRBV19	.	TRBJ1-1	.	TGTGCCAGTAGTACCGGGGGGGAGGTGAACACTGAAGCTTTCTTT	CASSTGGEVNTEAFF
TRBV5-1	.	TRBJ2-5	.	TGCGCCAGCAGGAATACGGGGCGGGAGACCCAGTACTTC	CASRNTGRETQYF
TRBV6-6	.	TRBJ2-7	.	TGTGCCAGCGGTTCCTACGAGCAGTACTTC	CASGSYEQYF
TRBV3-1/TRBV3-2	.	TRBJ1-1	.	TGTGCCAGCGCGGAGGGTAGGATAGCTTTCTTT	CASAEGRIAFF
TRBV11-2	TRBD1	TRBJ2-5	.	TGTGCCAGCAGCCGTGGCCCCCGGACAGGGCAAGAGACCCAGTACTTC	CASSRGPRTGQETQYF
TRBV27	.	TRBJ1-4	.	TGTGCCAGCGGACAGCTTGCAACTAATGAAAAACTGTTTTTT	CASGQLATNEKLFF
TRBV7-8	.	TRBJ1-1	once	TGTGCCAGCCAAACTTCCGTCGACATGAACACTGAAGCTTTCTTT	CASQTSVDMNTEAFF
TRBV7-9	TRBD2	TRBJ2-1	.	TGTGCCAGCAGCTTCATCCCGGGACTAGCGGTCTACAATGAGCAGTTCTTC	CASSFIPGLAVYNEQFF
TRBV27	.	TRBJ1-2	.	TGTGCCAGCAGTACCAGGGGTAGCTACACCTTC	CASSTRGSYTF
TRBV2	.	TRBJ2-7	.	TGTGCCAGCATTCAGGGCACCTACGAGCAGTACTTC	CASIQGTYEQYF
TRBV2	TRBD1	TRBJ2-7	few	TGTGCCAGGAGTATTGCAGGACAGGGGCGGGAGCAGTACTTC	CARSIAGQGREQYF
TRBV5-5	.	TRBJ1-3	.	TGTGCCAGCAGCTTGACTAGGACTGGAAACACCATATATTTT	CASSLTRTGNTIYF
TRBV6-5	.	TRBJ2-4	.	TGTGCCAGCAGTCCCGCAGGGGGGAACATTCAGTACTTC	CASSPAGGNIQYF
TRBV6-1	.	TRBJ1-2	.	TGTGCCAGCAGTGAAGCAAGCATAGGACACTATGGCTACACCTTC	CASSEASIGHYGYTF
TRBV2	.	TRBJ2-2	.	TGTGCCAGCAGTGGGGGCGGGACGAACACCGGGGAGCTGTTTTTT	CASSGGGTNTGELFF
TRBV7-8	TRBD2	TRBJ2-3	.	TGTGCCAGCAGCCCAAGACTAGCGGGCCTCACAGATACGCAGTATTTT	CASSPRLAGLTDTQYF
TRBV6-4	TRBD1	TRBJ2-7	.	TGTGCCAGCAGTGACTCGAAGTGGGAGACAGGGGGATCTTACGAGCAGTACTTC	CASSDSKWETGGSYEQYF
TRBV16	TRBD2	TRBJ2-5	.	TGTGCCAGCAGCCAATCGGGACTACTAGCGGGAGAGACCCAGTACTTC	CASSQSGLLAGETQYF
TRBV3-1/TRBV3-2	.	TRBJ1-2	.	TGTGCCAGCAGCCAAGCCCGACGGATTAACTATGGCTACACCTTC	CASSQARRINYGYTF
TRBV28	TRBD1	TRBJ1-5	.	TGTGCCAGCAGTTTCCCCCTCGTCGGACAGGATAAGGAGCCCCAGCATTTT	CASSFPLVGQDKEPQHF
TRBV5-1	.	TRBJ1-1	.	TGCGCCAGCAGCGCTTCAACGGGGAACACTGAAGCTTTCTTT	CASSASTGNTEAFF
TRBV7-6	TRBD2	TRBJ2-1	.	TGTGCCAGCAGCTTCACTAGCGGGAGTAGCTCCTACAATGAGCAGTTCTTC	CASSFTSGSSSYNEQFF